The next 20 T cell receptor beta chains were all read from a single sample in a study of cytomegalovirus exposure and HLA in healthy donors. PCR was performed using 60 Vbeta and 13 Jbeta primers. TCRdb's copy holds only in-frame clones and misses some; the assay was immunoSEQ multiplex PCR. The sample includes 150,000 to 200,000 clones, about 80% of them seen just once. Source material: PBMCs. The receptors stem from a boy between 10 and 17 years old in good health and CMV-seronegative.

In the case of this clone: At one of its ends the junction is not consistent with the germline gene, which may arise from a read error. The chain carries TRBV6-1 and TRBJ1-2; 8 bases fit TRBD1. The V gene's germline CDR1 is MNHNS and CDR2 SASEGT. The CDR3 has 14 amino acids. The CDR3 nucleotides are TGTGCCAGCAGTGAAGCTGGGACAGGCCCACTTTTCTCCTTC. Protein sequence: CASSEAGTGPLFSF.

The chain combines TRBV7-8 with TRBJ2-5, with 7 positions matching TRBD2. CDR1 is SGHVS and CDR2 is FQNEAQ in the germline V gene. The CDR3 contains 14 residues. V was clipped by 5 bases and J by 4 bases; unmatched bases: 7. The CDR3: CASSPIAGAETQYF. In DNA form, the CDR3 reads TGTGCCAGCAGCCCTATAGCGGGTGCAGAGACCCAGTACTTC.

The chain recombines TRBV4-1 with TRBJ1-2, with a tentative D call TRBD1 (6 bases). Germline V CDR1 and CDR2: MGHRA, YSYEKL. This CDR3 is built from 16 residues. Trimming cost V 0 bases and J 4 bases, with 15 bases left between them. This CDR3 reads CASSQERTGLSYGYTF. The CDR3 bases are TGCGCCAGCAGCCAAGAGAGAACAGGGCTAAGCTATGGCTACACCTTC.

V usage is TRBV30 and J usage is TRBJ2-2, with 8 nucleotides matching TRBD2. The length of the CDR3 is 15 residues. V lost 0 bases to trimming and J lost 12 bases; unmatched junction nucleotides: 12. From germline, CDR1 is GTSNPN and CDR2 SVGIG (reference sequence). The DNA for the CDR3 is TGTGCCTGGAGTGTACAACTCGGGGGGGGTAGCCAGCTGTTTTTT. Translating it yields CAWSVQLGGGSQLFF.

The chain uses TRBV10-3 and TRBJ1-1, with D perhaps matching TRBD1 (5 bases). Per the germline V gene, CDR1 is ENHRY and CDR2 is SYGVKD. The CDR3 runs 14 residues. V was shortened by 6 bases and J by 1 base, with 12 bases between the two germline ends. The CDR3 loop reads CAIRKGFWNTEAFF. The CDR3 DNA sequence: TGTGCCATCAGGAAGGGGTTTTGGAACACTGAAGCTTTCTTT.

This chain joins TRBV5-6 and TRBJ2-1, with D unclear. The CDR3 extends over 15 amino acids. Trimming took off 1 base at V and 0 bases at J, with 8 bases between the two ends. Germline V gene sequence: CDR1 SGHDT, CDR2 YYEEEE. For the CDR3, the DNA is TGTGCCAGCAGCTTGCGGGTTCGCTCCTACAATGAGCAGTTCTTC. Its protein product is CASSLRVRSYNEQFF.

The chain links TRBV6-1 to TRBJ1-5; D unclear. V was shortened by 2 bases and J by 7 bases, with 21 bases between the two germline ends. CDR3 length equals 17 residues. Germline V gene lookup returns CDR1 MNHNS and CDR2 SASEGT. This chain's CDR3 is CASSEPPWEGLRQPQHF. The DNA for the CDR3 is TGTGCCAGCAGTGAACCCCCCTGGGAGGGTCTAAGGCAGCCCCAGCATTTT.

The chain employs TRBV28 and TRBJ2-7; D possibly corresponds to TRBD2 (6 bases). Germline V gene lookup returns CDR1 MDHEN and CDR2 SYDVKM. Trimming removed 3 bases at V and 6 bases at J, with 15 bases between. The CDR3 extends over 14 amino acids. The CDR3 protein is CASSLIPGVGEQYF. The CDR3 coding sequence is TGTGCCAGCAGTTTGATCCCGGGGGTTGGCGAGCAGTACTTC.

The chain uses TRBV13 and TRBJ1-1; 7 nucleotides match TRBD1. Germline assignment: CDR1 PRHDT and CDR2 FYEKMQ (reference sequence). Trimming at V came to 0 bases and at J to 0 bases, leaving 1 base not matched to a gene. The CDR3 contains 15 residues. The CDR3 nucleotides read TGTGCCAGCAGCTTAGGGGGGACAGTGAACACTGAAGCTTTCTTT. This sequence encodes CASSLGGTVNTEAFF.

V gene TRBV10-3 combines with J gene TRBJ2-3, with a possible D match to TRBD2 (6 bases). The V end was cut by 5 bases, the J end by 6 bases, with 21 bases between. The CDR3 runs 16 residues. The V gene's germline CDR1 is ENHRY and CDR2 SYGVKD. CDR3 bases: TGTGCCATCAGTCCTGGCCGGAGGGTAGCGGCCGATACGCAGTATTTT. As protein: CAISPGRRVAADTQYF.

The V and J genes are TRBV30 and TRBJ1-1, with D perhaps matching TRBD1 (6 bases). Trimming stripped 3 bases from V and 2 bases from J, with 16 bases between. Germline-derived CDR1 and CDR2 are GTSNPN and SVGIG (reference sequence). The CDR3 loop spans 15 amino acids. Here the CDR3 reads CAWRLFWTANTEAFF. CDR3 bases: TGTGCCTGGAGACTGTTTTGGACAGCAAACACTGAAGCTTTCTTT.

The rearrangement uses TRBV7-8 and TRBJ1-2; no firm D call. There are 12 residues in the CDR3. In germline, CDR1 is SGHVS, CDR2 FQNEAQ. V was pared by 3 bases and J by 2 bases, with 4 bases between. The CDR3 bases are TGTGCCAGCAGCTTCCTAAACTATGGCTACACCTTC. Translated, it gives CASSFLNYGYTF. Full variable domain (rest looked up from reference TRBV7-8 and TRBJ1-2): GAGVSQSPRYKVAKRGQDVALRCDPISGHVSLFWYQQALGQGPEFLTYFQNEAQLDKSGLPSDRFFAERPEGSVSTLKIQRTQQEDSAVYLCASSFLNYGYTFGSGTRLTVV.

The sample holds a few counts of this clone. This chain links TRBV2 with TRBJ1-1; weak D call: TRBD1 (6 bases). The CDR3 sequence is 11 residues long. The germline V gene has CDR1 SNHLY and CDR2 FYNNEI. V was cut by 4 bases and J by 9 bases, with 9 bases left in between. The CDR3 DNA reads as TGTGCCAGCAGTGGGGGGACAAAAGCTTTCTTT. Its protein product is CASSGGTKAFF.

V usage is TRBV7-2 and J usage is TRBJ2-7, with 14 bases aligning to TRBD2. J lost 4 bases, V lost 5 bases, and 10 bases had no gene match. CDR3 length equals 17 residues. Germline CDR1 SGHTA, CDR2 FQGNSA. The CDR3 protein is CASSGGTSGSGRYEQYF. In DNA form, the CDR3 reads TGTGCCAGCAGCGGAGGGACTAGCGGGAGCGGGAGGTACGAGCAGTACTTC.

This clone was recorded once. This chain uses TRBV10-3 with TRBJ2-3; 11 bases agree with TRBD2. This CDR3 region has 18 residues. Trimming at V came to 2 bases and at J to 2 bases, leaving 9 bases not matched to a gene. CDR1 is ENHRY, CDR2 SYGVKD, per germline. CDR3 in DNA: TGTGCCATCAGTGAGCGTAGCGGGGGGGCCGATAACACAGATACGCAGTATTTT. Residues: CAISERSGGADNTDTQYF.

This clone has only one observation. The rearrangement uses TRBV27 and TRBJ2-1, with 11 nucleotides matching TRBD2. The trim removed 6 bases at V and 7 bases at J, leaving 14 bases unmatched. CDR1 and CDR2 from the germline V gene are MNHEY and SMNVEV (reference sequence). The length of the CDR3 is 17 residues. The CDR3 loop reads CASSGKTSGTYMNEQFF. The CDR3 DNA is TGTGCCAGCAGCGGTAAGACTAGCGGGACCTACATGAATGAGCAGTTCTTC.

The table lists this clone with a count of one. CDR3 in amino acids: CASGRRSSPGGAEAFF. CDR3 nucleotide sequence: TGTGCCAGCGGACGGCGGTCTTCCCCCGGAGGCGCTGAAGCTTTCTTT. The rearrangement links TRBV11-2 to TRBJ1-1; no clear D gene. Germline V gene data show CDR1 as SGHAT and CDR2 as FQNNGV. Trimming shortened V by 8 bases and J by 6 bases, and 25 bases separated the two germline ends. The CDR3 loop spans 16 amino acids. The variable domain in full, with the rest retrieved from reference TRBV11-2 and TRBJ1-1, is EAGVAQSPRYKIIEKRQSVAFWCNPISGHATLYWYQQILGQGPKLLIQFQNNGVVDDSQLPKDRFSAERLKGVDSTLKIQPAKLEDSAVYLCASGRRSSPGGAEAFFGQGTRLTVV.

The rearrangement links TRBV19 to TRBJ2-5; 8 bases agree with TRBD1. The DNA end is a closer match to TRBJ2-7, so the J assignment may be wrong. Germline assignment: CDR1 LNHDA and CDR2 SQIVND (reference sequence). The CDR3 consists of 16 residues. The CDR3 bases are TGTGCCAGTAGTTACAGGGGGTCGACCAAAAGCTACGAGCAGTACTTC. As protein: CASSYRGSTKSYEQYF.

In this sample, this clone turned up a few times. The J gene is TRBJ2-7, the V gene TRBV19; D may be TRBD2 (6 bases). CDR3 length equals 13 residues. The germline V gene encodes CDR1 LNHDA and CDR2 SQIVND (reference sequence). The V gene lost 5 bases and the J gene lost 7 bases, with 15 bases spanning the gap. CDR3 coding DNA: TGTGCCAGTAGTCCGGACGGGGGTCGGGAGCAGTACTTC. As protein: CASSPDGGREQYF. Together with reference TRBV19 and TRBJ2-7, the CDR3 gives the full variable domain: DGGITQSPKYLFRKEGQNVTLSCEQNLNHDAMYWYRQDPGQGLRLIYYSQIVNDFQKGDIAEGYSVSREKKESFPLTVTSAQKNPTAFYLCASSPDGGREQYFGPGTRLTVT.

The chain is built from TRBV27 and TRBJ2-5; 8 bases are a match to TRBD2. This CDR3 is 13 amino acids long. CDR1 and CDR2 (germline): MNHEY, SMNVEV (reference sequence). With V trimmed by 6 bases and J by 5 bases, 5 bases remained unmatched. CDR3: CASSPSGSETQYF. The CDR3 DNA reads as TGTGCCAGCAGCCCCAGCGGGAGTGAGACCCAGTACTTC.